The present T cell receptor beta chain was sequenced within a study of identical twins (dated by TCRdb to about 2016). At the level of the whole study: To test whether fetal clonotypes persist, this study deep-sequenced TCR alpha and beta repertoires from monozygotic twins, from unrelated adults of various ages, and from cord blood. To rule out contamination, the twin experiments were replicated at different times with different library preparation protocols. Paper-wide results and their limitations: Conclusions relied on cross-sectional statistical analysis, since the same donors could not be followed over many years. Compared with coincidental sharing between unrelated individuals, out-of-frame TCR alpha sequences shared between twins had an excess of sequences with low generation probability. Invariant T cells such as MAIT and iNKT could partly confound zero-insertion analyses, although diverse VJ usage argued against such confounding for most clonotypes. A weaker excess of twin sharing was found in beta out-of-frame sequences because the signal-to-noise ratio was lowered by fewer shared sequences. Out-of-frame TCR alpha sharing in monozygotic twins was systematically underestimated by recombination models, whereas sharing between unrelated individuals was in agreement with the recombination models. Abundant cord blood beta clonotypes had fewer insertions, young adult naive repertoires showed a similar but weaker trend, and memory repertoires showed no such trend.

Every donor in the study was a healthy Caucasian. The twin cohort consisted of three pairs of female monozygotic twins, all aged about 18 to 30 years. Peripheral blood mononuclear cells were used as the source from which RNA for TCR libraries was isolated. The CDR3 runs 15 amino acids, cysteine and phenylalanine included. The entry retains the CDR3 DNA only, 45 bases that are in frame from base 1. The germline V gene supplies CDR1 SGDLS and CDR2 YYNGEE. For this chain, trimming is 0 bases at the V end and 5 bases at the J end, and the number of junction bases without a gene match is 2. This clonotype was observed a handful of times. This clone's antigen is unknown. Base qualities are not recorded, but no much larger clone differs from it by a single base. The library was built by means of 5' RACE. The listed sequencing device is Illumina HiSeq 2000. Template switching introduced a universal primer binding site; the final cDNA contained a unique molecular identifier, enabling accurate counting of TCR cDNA molecules. Specific primers in the conserved constant-segment region were used to synthesize first-strand cDNA for TCR alpha and beta chains. To control for contamination, every cDNA library was double barcoded, receiving both a SMART-Mk sample barcode and Illumina barcodes. TruSeq adapter sequences, together with Illumina sample barcodes, were added in two successive PCR steps. The Illumina HiSeq platform was used with custom primers to sequence TCR alpha and beta cDNA libraries. On the authors' methods: Unique molecular identifiers were extracted from raw reads with MiGEC, and CDR3 positions were determined with MiXCR. For each individual, recombination models were inferred using an EM algorithm with the repgenHMM and IGoR tools. Shared clonotypes were analyzed with the tcR package in R, and sharing was normalized by the product of cloneset sizes. To study raw recombination without the effects of thymic and clonal selection, out-of-frame nonproductive sequences were analyzed. The public reads were reanalyzed by TCRdb: fastp trimming at Q25, MiXCR alignment, in-frame beta chains only. Entries are consolidated by CDR3 protein sequence, retaining the most common genes and DNA. These V and J calls originate from TCRdb's pipeline instead of the authors' own analysis. The sample records about 660,000 distinct CDR3 sequences, over 8.5% of which are singletons. 0.98% of the sample is taken by the ten largest.

These data were likewise used in another study, on yellow fever vaccine responses in identical twins. The second study, in turn, reports: According to the authors, the vaccine-induced T cell response in identical twins seemed to be partly convergent and partly specific to each individual. Focusing on identical twins, the study followed the T cell clones that responded to the vaccine, and did so with precision.

The TCR comes from a woman aged 18-35 years in good health. This sequence uses TRBV9 and TRBJ2-1, with 10 junctional bases fitting TRBD2. The sequenced sample was PBMCs. The DNA sequence reads TGTGCCAGCAGCGTAGGGACTAGCGGCAACAATGAGCAGTTCTTC. The encoded protein is CASSVGTSGNNEQFF.